This TCR beta chain was recorded in a study of blood T cell repertoires in COVID-19 (TCRdb year 2020). Looking at the study overall: The collaborator samples originated in the United States, Italy and Spain and spanned the acute and convalescent phases of COVID-19. Subjects who had been exposed to COVID-19, were actively infected with it, or had recovered from it provided the deeply sampled blood TCRbeta repertoires that made up the dataset. The material from the prospective study consisted of cDNA or gDNA derived from T cells, B-cell-depleted T cells, or PBMCs. The samples were drawn from two sources: the first 160 participants of the ongoing ImmuneRACE study, and 1,200 or so subjects contributed by 6 global collaborators. The repertoires were released in a freely available public database intended as a resource for research on the immune response to SARS-CoV-2. Nearly every sample came with metadata listing a de-identified subject ID, COVID-19 status, age in years and sex. Where available, HLA class I and class II types were taken from metadata supplied by the sample provider and were not determined by assay-based typing. The research as a whole found: The quantity of clinical and demographic metadata differed by source and by participant and was supplied without curation.

The germline V gene (reference sequence) sets CDR1 to LNHNV and CDR2 to YYDKDF. For this chain, trimming is 1 base at the V end and 4 bases at the J end, and the number of junction bases without a gene match is 11. Its CDR3 holds 17 amino acids, cysteine through phenylalanine. Only the CDR3 DNA stays, 51 bases, in frame from base 1. Remarks on this clone: Its antigen is still unknown. Base qualities are missing; no much larger clone stands one base away.

TCRbeta CDR3 regions were amplified from genomic DNA by means of the immunoSEQ Assay, a bias-controlled multiplex PCR. Regarding the original processing steps: Within the assay, amplification of reference gene primers was used to estimate how many nucleated cells each sample contained. To quantify the absolute abundance of each unique TCRbeta CDR3 rearrangement, sequence reads were collapsed and filtered. Productive Simpson clonality was computed per sample as the square root of Simpson's diversity index over productive rearrangements. Held by TCRdb, this immuneACCESS table contains in-frame sequences only and omits some clones. Under half of the omission traces to an unresolved V gene where checked; the cause of the rest is unknown. The V and J calls and clone size are taken from that table; D and trimming were inferred from the DNA. Counted in this sample were a few hundred thousand clones; approximately 87% of them appeared once. The biggest ten clones account for roughly 8% of the sample.

Samples from volunteer blood donors who had recovered from COVID-19 were contributed by a second Seattle source. Collaborating institutions collected whole blood in K2EDTA tubes following their own protocols. For TCRbeta analysis, collaborators shipped samples in one of three forms: frozen whole blood, isolated PBMCs, or DNA extracted from either of those sample types. The chain couples TRBV15 to TRBJ2-7; 9 nucleotides in the junction match TRBD1. The TCR originated in a woman aged 50 to 65 who had recovered from COVID-19. The sequenced sample consisted of peripheral blood. Here is the DNA: TGTGCCACCAGCAGAGCCCCATGGGGACAGGGTGCATACGAGCAGTACTTC. Translated, it reads CATSRAPWGQGAYEQYF.